Sequencing of this TCR beta chain was carried out in a study of cytomegalovirus exposure and HLA in healthy donors (TCRdb year 2017). For the wider study: According to an earlier analysis of 587 of the donors, about 179 million T cells yielded roughly 110 million unique TCR beta sequences and more than 250 Gb of sequence data. Several DR-DQ haplotypes were treated as single units for association and clustering because of strong linkage in the cohort. The study aimed to test whether signatures of past pathogen exposure could be identified by cataloging public T cell receptors. The T cell repertoires of 666 subjects were profiled by immunosequencing and related to cytomegalovirus serostatus. The later analysis used no new phenotypic data to find candidate immune exposures, relying instead on TCR beta sequences and their occurrence across donors. Besides the first cohort of about 730 subjects, a separate validation cohort made up of roughly 120 different subjects was used. All discovery cohort repertoires had been generated using a single sequencing platform. Roughly 300 gigabases of sequencing data and around 87 million unique TCR sequences were included in an early release covering roughly 700 HLA-typed donors. Among the roughly 410 genotyped donors, approximately 76% belonged to the genetic ancestry cluster associated with self-reported Caucasian donors. To predict cytomegalovirus infection status, the study combined high-throughput TCR immunosequencing, statistical association of individual TCRs with disease status, and machine learning. In a later analysis, previously published TCR beta repertoires from several hundred donors were re-analyzed and high-resolution HLA genotyping was added so that TCR occurrence patterns could be studied. To decide whether each TCR beta V gene segment behaved as functional or pseudogenic, an earlier analysis of some 540 of the donors relied on high-throughput TCR beta sequencing. HLA typing included class I and class II loci at four-digit resolution. Donor age, sex, ethnicity and CMV serostatus were compiled alongside the repertoire data. Across about 380 genotyped donors of the cohort, an average of about 250,000 unique TCR beta nucleotide sequences per donor were sequenced, and around 20% of those sequences were non-productive. A later genetic analysis took genome-wide SNP genotypes for about 55% of the 666 donors and used that subset as a discovery cohort. Typing coverage differed by locus: A, B, C, DRB1 and DQB1 were typed in about 620-630 donors, DQA1 in approximately 520, DPA1 in roughly 590, and DPB1 in 450 to 480.

General study outcomes and caveats: In vitro tests confirmed that a few of the cytomegalovirus-associated TCR beta chains recognize cytomegalovirus antigens. Broadly in line with IMGT annotations, most TCR beta V segments showed up in productive rearrangements about 90% or about 30% of the time in an earlier analysis of approximately 640 of the donors. A later analysis found that HLA-associated TCR beta chains were more clonally expanded and had lower generation probabilities than equally common non-associated chains. In a later analysis, TCR association rates were found to vary across HLA loci, with the most associated TCRs seen for DRB1 alleles and the fewest for HLA-C alleles. Sequencing depth was assumed to be roughly uniform across donors in the presence/absence analyses, though that assumption may not hold. A later genetic analysis reported fewer N-insertions in productive TCRs among donors in an Asian-associated ancestry cluster than the roughly 700-donor mean. Because the 87-base-pair reads could not distinguish some IMGT-functional V segments, including TRBV6-2 and TRBV6-3, those segments were excluded. A further reported finding was that TCR beta sequences accurately predicted the HLA-A and HLA-B alleles for most subjects in the first cohort. In a later analysis, about 16,000 TCR beta sequences were associated with specific HLA alleles at a false discovery rate of 0.05. Assigning TCR associations to individual alleles was difficult when HLA alleles, especially DR and DQ, strongly co-occurred. Several of the top co-occurrence clusters appeared to be linked to parvovirus B19, influenza, CMV and Epstein-Barr virus, according to a later analysis. The classifier was reported to diagnose cytomegalovirus status with high specificity and sensitivity in both the original cohort and the validation cohort. The study listed 164 TCR beta chains as associated with cytomegalovirus. Only TCR beta chains were sequenced in this cohort, and the absence of alpha or paired-chain data limited detectable features. In a later analysis, most CMV-associated TCR beta chains were found to appear HLA-restricted, with HLA associations seemingly driven largely by CMV exposure. A group of highly shared sequence variants was considered likely to be a technical artifact of the sequencing pipeline. Because HLA typing was unavailable for some donors at each locus, only the typed subset was used in association tests. CMV serostatus was the only immune exposure information available for the cohort. Correlated functional status among segregating V segments might reflect linkage disequilibrium, but an unknown experimental factor could not be ruled out. Across donors, most TCR sequences were observed very rarely, whereas some public TCRs were present in many individuals. It was suggested by the authors that the approach could potentially be generalized to other disease states and immunological phenotypes. V-gene and J-gene trimming of TCR beta chains was associated with a missense DCLRE1C variant in a later genetic analysis, and the association was replicated in an independent cohort. Fewer than 20 rarely observed V segments, including chromosome 9 orphons, were excluded from the earlier analysis of approximately 600 of the donors because counts were too low.

The receptor library was made with the immunoSEQ multiplex PCR assay. The multiplex PCR relied on a mix of 60 forward primers for TCR Vbeta segments and 13 reverse primers for TCR Jbeta segments. The CDR3 region of rearranged TCR beta genes was amplified from genomic DNA by a multiplex PCR assay. The amplified TCR beta libraries were sequenced on the Illumina HiSeq System as 87-base-pair reads. In the paper's pipeline: A later analysis tallied some 79 million unique TCR beta chains across the roughly 610 repertoires, and approximately 11 million of those chains were shared by two or more donors. To remove PCR and sequencing errors, raw reads were error-corrected and collapsed into unique sequences using a nearest-neighbor algorithm that merged closely related sequences. V, D and J gene segments were assigned by aligning CDR3 sequences to IMGT reference sequences. For a sequence to be retained, at least a six-nucleotide match to both a V gene segment and a J gene segment was required. A rearrangement was called productive if the CDR3 had no stop codons and remained in frame with V and J, and every other rearrangement was called non-productive. Following IMGT convention, CDR3 was defined as the stretch from the second conserved V-encoded cysteine up to the conserved J-encoded phenylalanine. The earlier analysis of a few hundred of the donors excluded sequences that lacked an unambiguous match to a single V gene segment. In an earlier analysis of 587 of the donors, a V segment was called functional when productive rearrangements were above 56.7%, and segregating when the standard deviation between donors exceeded 5%. A statistical classification framework was developed to diagnose cytomegalovirus status using the catalog of TCR beta chain sequences. In a later analysis, TCR nucleotide sequences were compared against IMGT/GENE-DB human TR gene sequences so that V and J genes could be assigned. Using the TCRdist pipeline, a later analysis assigned CDR3 sequences along with most-parsimonious VDJ recombination scenarios. In a later analysis, each TCR beta chain was defined by its CDR3 amino acid sequence together with its V-gene family, and reads lacking a unique V-gene family were excluded. In a later analysis, 500 to 650 highly shared, low-generation-probability nucleotide sequences were removed to address suspected cross-contamination and a sequencing artifact. A later analysis calculated a clonal expansion index for each public chain from normalized within-repertoire ranks of inferred template counts. In a later analysis, generation probabilities were computed with a VDJ recombination model fitted to out-of-frame rearrangements, and the resulting probabilities were checked against IGoR. In a later analysis, hypergeometric tests were used to score TCR-TCR, TCR-HLA and TCR-CMV co-occurrence, with a repertoire-size bias correction applied to TCR pairs. A later analysis estimated false discovery rates by permuting HLA or CMV assignments 20 times. In a later analysis, co-occurring TCRs were grouped using DBSCAN, with TCRdist sequence similarity added in when clustering inside HLA-allele-positive subsets. Co-occurrence clustering excluded repertoires with fewer than 30,000 or more than 120,000 public chains, plus five with anomalous nucleotide sharing. Held by TCRdb, this immuneACCESS table contains in-frame sequences only and omits some clones. Under half of the omission traces to an unresolved V gene where checked; the cause of the rest is unknown. The V and J calls and the clone size are those of that table, but D and trimming were determined from the DNA. A total of about 180,000 clones appear in this sample, roughly 79% of them only once. The ten largest clones take up over 2.5% of the sample.

The cohort consisted of 650 to 700 healthy bone marrow donors. All cohort members were sampled while nominally healthy, although unrecorded immune exposures were likely present. The donor was CMV seropositive and was included in the group of some 290 seropositive cohort members. Each donor provided a peripheral blood sample, and peripheral blood mononuclear cells were used for TCR beta sequencing. The Qiagen DNeasy Blood Extraction Kit was used to extract genomic DNA from the blood cell samples. Regarding this clone: Its antigen remains undetermined. Base qualities are not at hand, and no much larger clone is one base apart.

CDR1 and CDR2 (GTSNPN, SVGIG) derive from the germline V gene (reference sequence). CDR3 length: 16 amino acids, cysteine to phenylalanine. The only DNA kept is the CDR3, 48 bases in frame from the first base. V and J are truncated by 1 base and 5 bases respectively, leaving an intervening sequence of 17 bases. Sequencing input: PBMCs. Recombination joined TRBV30 with TRBJ2-2, and TRBD2 may be the D gene, going by 6 matching bases. The clonotype comes from a woman aged 45 to 65 in good health and CMV-seropositive. The CDR3 amino acid sequence is: CAWSAGSRAGTGELFF. The DNA sequence is TGTGCCTGGAGTGCGGGATCGAGGGCGGGGACCGGGGAGCTGTTTTTT.